Presented here are 4 T cell receptor beta chains from one specimen sequenced in a study of T cell responses to AZD1222 COVID-19 vaccine. Produced via immunoSEQ multiplex PCR; TCRdb's table is partial and in-frame only. The sample yields about 67,000 clones, around 82% seen once. Sequenced material: peripheral blood, taken 28 days after the second AZD1222 dose. These receptors were taken from an adult who received the AZD1222 COVID-19 vaccine.

The chain employs TRBV2 and TRBJ1-6; 8 bases align to TRBD1. J lost 7 bases, V lost 10 bases, and 15 bases had no gene match. Germline CDR1 SNHLY, CDR2 FYNNEI. The CDR3 has 16 residues. CDR3 residues: CATGQGTRNENSPLHF. CDR3 bases: TGTGCCACCGGACAGGGAACGAGGAATGAGAATTCACCCCTCCACTTT. Combining the CDR3 with reference TRBV2 and TRBJ1-6 gives the whole variable domain EPEVTQTPSHQVTQMGQEVILRCVPISNHLYFYWYRQILGQKVEFLVSFYNNEISEKSEIFDDQFSVERPDGSNFTLKIRSTKLEDSAMYFCATGQGTRNENSPLHFGNGTRLTVT.

The gene calls are TRBV6-5 and TRBJ1-2; D gene ambiguous. Per germline, CDR1 MNHEY and CDR2 SVGAGI. V was trimmed by 0 bases and J by 2 bases, leaving 7 bases between them. This CDR3 spans 14 amino acids. CDR3 sequence (DNA): TGTGCCAGCAGTTACTCGCCGGGAAACTATGGCTACACCTTC. As protein: CASSYSPGNYGYTF.

CDR3: CASSVQGTDTQYF. The CDR3 DNA reads as TGTGCCAGCAGCGTACAGGGTACAGATACGCAGTATTTT. V gene TRBV9 combines with J gene TRBJ2-3, with a weak D call TRBD1 (5 bases). In germline, CDR1 is SGDLS, CDR2 YYNGEE. This CDR3 is built from 13 residues. The V end was cut by 1 base, the J end by 3 bases, with 6 bases between. The full variable domain, in which reference TRBV9 and TRBJ2-3 provide the parts outside the CDR3, is DSGVTQTPKHLITATGQRVTLRCSPRSGDLSVYWYQQSLDQGLQFLIQYYNGEERAKGNILERFSAQQFPDLHSELNLSSLELGDSALYFCASSVQGTDTQYFGPGTRLTVL.

This chain connects TRBV7-9 to TRBJ2-6; unclear D gene. The CDR3 spans 14 residues. The V gene lost 2 bases and the J gene lost 4 bases, with 6 bases spanning the gap. Germline V gene data show CDR1 as SEHNR and CDR2 as FQNEAQ (reference sequence). The DNA for the CDR3 is TGTGCCAGCAGCTTACCCCCCGGGGCCAACGTCCTGACTTTC. This gives the protein CASSLPPGANVLTF.